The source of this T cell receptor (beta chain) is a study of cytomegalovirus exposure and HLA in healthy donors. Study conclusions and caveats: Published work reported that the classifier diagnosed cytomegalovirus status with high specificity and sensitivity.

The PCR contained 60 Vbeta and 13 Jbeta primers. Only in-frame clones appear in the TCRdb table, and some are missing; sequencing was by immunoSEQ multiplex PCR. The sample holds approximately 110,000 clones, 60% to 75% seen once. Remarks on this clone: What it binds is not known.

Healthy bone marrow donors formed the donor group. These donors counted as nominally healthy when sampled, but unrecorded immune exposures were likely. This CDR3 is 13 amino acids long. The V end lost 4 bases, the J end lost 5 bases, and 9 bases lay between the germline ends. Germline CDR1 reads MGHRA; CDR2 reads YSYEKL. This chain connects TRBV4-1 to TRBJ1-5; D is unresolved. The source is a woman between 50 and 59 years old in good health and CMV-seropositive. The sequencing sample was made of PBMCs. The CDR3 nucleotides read TGCGCCAGCAGCCCGGAGAGGTATCAGCCCCAGCATTTT. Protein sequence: CASSPERYQPQHF.